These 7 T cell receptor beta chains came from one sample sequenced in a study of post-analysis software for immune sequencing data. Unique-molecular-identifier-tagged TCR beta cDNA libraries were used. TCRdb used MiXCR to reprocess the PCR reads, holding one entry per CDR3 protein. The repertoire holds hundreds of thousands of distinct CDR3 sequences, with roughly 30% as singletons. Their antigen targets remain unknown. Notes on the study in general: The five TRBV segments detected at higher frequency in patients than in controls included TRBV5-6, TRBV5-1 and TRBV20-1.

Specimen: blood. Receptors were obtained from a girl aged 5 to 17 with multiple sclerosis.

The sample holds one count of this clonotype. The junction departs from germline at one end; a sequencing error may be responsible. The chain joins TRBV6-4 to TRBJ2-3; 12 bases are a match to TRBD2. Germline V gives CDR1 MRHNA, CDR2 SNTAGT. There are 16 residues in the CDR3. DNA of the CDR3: TGTGCCAGCAGCCCGACGACTAGCGGGGGCACAGATGCGCAGTATTTT. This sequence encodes CASSPTTSGGTDAQYF.

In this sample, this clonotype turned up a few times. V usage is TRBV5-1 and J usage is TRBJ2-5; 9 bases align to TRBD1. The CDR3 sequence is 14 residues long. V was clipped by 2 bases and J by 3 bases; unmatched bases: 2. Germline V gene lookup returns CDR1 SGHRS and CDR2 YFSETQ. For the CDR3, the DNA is TGCGCCAGCAGCTTCTGGACAGGGGAAGAGACCCAGTACTTC. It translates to CASSFWTGEETQYF.

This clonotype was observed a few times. The CDR3 here is CASSQRTSGGGETQYF. In DNA form, the CDR3 reads TGTGCCAGCAGCCAACGGACTAGCGGGGGAGGCGAGACCCAGTACTTC. The rearrangement links TRBV3-1 to TRBJ2-5; TRBD2 agrees at 13 bases. CDR3 size: 16 residues. V shed 2 bases, J shed 5 bases, and the junction held 5 bases outside the gene matches. The germline CDR1 and CDR2 sequences are LGHDT and YNNKEL (reference sequence).

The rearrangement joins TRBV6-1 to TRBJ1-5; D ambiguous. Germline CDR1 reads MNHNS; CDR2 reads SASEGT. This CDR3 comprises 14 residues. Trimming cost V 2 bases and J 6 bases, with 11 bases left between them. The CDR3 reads CASSESWGGQPQHF. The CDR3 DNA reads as TGTGCCAGCAGTGAATCATGGGGAGGTCAGCCCCAGCATTTT.

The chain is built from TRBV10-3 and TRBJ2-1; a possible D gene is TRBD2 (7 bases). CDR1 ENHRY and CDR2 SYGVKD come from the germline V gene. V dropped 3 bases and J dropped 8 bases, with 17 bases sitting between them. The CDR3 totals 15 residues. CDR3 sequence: CAISDPGRGLDEQFF. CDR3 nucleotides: TGTGCCATCAGTGACCCCGGGCGGGGGCTGGATGAGCAGTTCTTC.

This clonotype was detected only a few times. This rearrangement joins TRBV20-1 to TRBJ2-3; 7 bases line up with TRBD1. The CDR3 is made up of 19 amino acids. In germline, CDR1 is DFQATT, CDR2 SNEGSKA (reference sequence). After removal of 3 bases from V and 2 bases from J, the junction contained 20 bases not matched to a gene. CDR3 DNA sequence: TGCAGTGCTAGTTCGGTTAGTGTAGGACAGGAGATTTACACAGATACGCAGTATTTT. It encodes CSASSVSVGQEIYTDTQYF.

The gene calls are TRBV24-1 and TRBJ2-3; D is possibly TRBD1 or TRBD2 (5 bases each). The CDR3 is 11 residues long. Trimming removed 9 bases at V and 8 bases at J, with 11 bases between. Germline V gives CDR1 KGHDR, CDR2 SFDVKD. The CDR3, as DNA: TGTGCCACCGCCGTTGGGGGTACGCAGTATTTT. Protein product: CATAVGGTQYF.